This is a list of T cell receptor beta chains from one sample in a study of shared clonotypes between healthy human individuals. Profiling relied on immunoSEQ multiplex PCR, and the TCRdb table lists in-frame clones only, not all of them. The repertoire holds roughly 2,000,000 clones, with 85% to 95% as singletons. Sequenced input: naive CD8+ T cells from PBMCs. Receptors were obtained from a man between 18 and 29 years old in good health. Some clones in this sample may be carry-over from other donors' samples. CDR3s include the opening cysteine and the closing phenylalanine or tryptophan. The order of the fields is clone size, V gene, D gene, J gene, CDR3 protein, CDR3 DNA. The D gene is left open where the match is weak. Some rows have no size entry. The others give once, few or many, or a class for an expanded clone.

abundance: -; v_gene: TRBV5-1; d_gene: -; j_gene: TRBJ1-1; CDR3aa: CASSQNGVGRMSNTEAFF; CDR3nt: TGCGCCAGCAGCCAAAACGGGGTGGGGAGGATGTCGAACACTGAAGCTTTCTTT
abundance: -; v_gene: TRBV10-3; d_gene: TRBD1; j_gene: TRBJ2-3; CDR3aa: CAISEREGQGAPDTQYF; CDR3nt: TGTGCCATCAGTGAGCGTGAAGGACAGGGGGCCCCAGATACGCAGTATTTT
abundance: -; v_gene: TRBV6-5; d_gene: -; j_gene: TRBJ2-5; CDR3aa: CASANSWGTSETQYF; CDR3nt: TGTGCCAGCGCGAATTCGTGGGGGACCTCAGAGACCCAGTACTTC
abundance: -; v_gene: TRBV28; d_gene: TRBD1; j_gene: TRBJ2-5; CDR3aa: CASSFWSDRGQETQYF; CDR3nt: TGTGCCAGCAGTTTTTGGAGCGACAGGGGGCAAGAGACCCAGTACTTC
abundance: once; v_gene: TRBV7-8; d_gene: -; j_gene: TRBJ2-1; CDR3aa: CASSLGLGDLSYNEQFF; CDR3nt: TGTGCCAGCAGCTTAGGACTCGGGGACCTCTCCTACAATGAGCAGTTCTTC
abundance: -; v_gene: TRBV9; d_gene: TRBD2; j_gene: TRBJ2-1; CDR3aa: CASSVGRGSSYNEQFF; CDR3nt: TGTGCCAGCAGCGTAGGACGCGGGAGTTCCTACAATGAGCAGTTCTTC
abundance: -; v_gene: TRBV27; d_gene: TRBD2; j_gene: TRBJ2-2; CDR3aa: CASSSVAGNTGELFF; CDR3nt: TGTGCCAGCAGTTCTGTAGCGGGAAACACCGGGGAGCTGTTTTTT
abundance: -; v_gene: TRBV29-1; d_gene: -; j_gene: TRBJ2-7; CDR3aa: CSVEFAGKSSYEQYF; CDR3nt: TGCAGCGTTGAATTTGCAGGGAAAAGTTCCTACGAGCAGTACTTC
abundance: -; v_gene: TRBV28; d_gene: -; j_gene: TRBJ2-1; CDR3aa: CASSSLLRNNEQFF; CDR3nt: TGTGCCAGCAGTTCCCTCCTCCGGAACAATGAGCAGTTCTTC
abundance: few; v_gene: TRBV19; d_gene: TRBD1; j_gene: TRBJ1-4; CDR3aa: CASSITGEGEKLFF; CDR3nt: TGTGCCAGTAGTATCACAGGGGAAGGGGAAAAACTGTTTTTT
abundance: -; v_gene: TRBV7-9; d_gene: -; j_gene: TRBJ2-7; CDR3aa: CASSIGGYEQYF; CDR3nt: TGTGCCAGCAGCATTGGCGGGTACGAGCAGTACTTC
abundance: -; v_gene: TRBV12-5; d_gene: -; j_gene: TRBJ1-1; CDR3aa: CASGFTGGSAEAFF; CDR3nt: TGTGCTAGTGGTTTCACGGGGGGCTCGGCTGAAGCTTTCTTT
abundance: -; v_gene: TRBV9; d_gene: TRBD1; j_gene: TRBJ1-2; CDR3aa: CASSNRGGGNVGYTF; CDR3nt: TGTGCCAGCAGTAACCGGGGAGGGGGCAATGTTGGCTACACCTTC
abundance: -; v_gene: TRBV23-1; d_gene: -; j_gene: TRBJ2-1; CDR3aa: CASSQSPCNEQFF; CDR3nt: TGCGCCAGCAGTCAAAGTCCGTGCAATGAGCAGTTCTTC
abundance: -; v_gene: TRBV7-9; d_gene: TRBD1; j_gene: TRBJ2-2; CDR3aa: CASFLSGTANTGELFF; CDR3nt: TGTGCCAGCTTCTTATCCGGGACAGCGAACACCGGGGAGCTGTTTTTT
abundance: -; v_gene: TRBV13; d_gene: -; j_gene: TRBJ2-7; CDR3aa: CASSPSGSYEQYF; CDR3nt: TGTGCCAGCAGCCCCTCGGGCTCCTACGAGCAGTACTTC
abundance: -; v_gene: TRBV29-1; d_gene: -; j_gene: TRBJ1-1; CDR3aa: CSAPGVGGHGLSEAFF; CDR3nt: TGCAGCGCCCCTGGGGTGGGGGGGCACGGCCTCTCTGAAGCTTTCTTT
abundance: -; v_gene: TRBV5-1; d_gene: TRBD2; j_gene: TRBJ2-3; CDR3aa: CASSLVPSGATDTQYF; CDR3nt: TGCGCCAGCAGCTTGGTCCCTAGCGGGGCCACAGATACGCAGTATTTT
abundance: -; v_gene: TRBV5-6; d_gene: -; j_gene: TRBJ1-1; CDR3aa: CASSSSGNTEAFF; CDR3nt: TGTGCCAGCAGCTCTAGCGGGAACACTGAAGCTTTCTTT
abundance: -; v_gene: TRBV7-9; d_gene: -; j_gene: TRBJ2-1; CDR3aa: CASSPPRTAYNEQFF; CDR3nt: TGTGCCAGCAGCCCTCCCCGGACAGCCTACAATGAGCAGTTCTTC
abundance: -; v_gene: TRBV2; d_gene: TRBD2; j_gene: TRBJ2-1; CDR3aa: CASSEGLAAYNEQFF; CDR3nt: TGTGCCAGCAGTGAAGGGCTAGCGGCCTACAATGAGCAGTTCTTC
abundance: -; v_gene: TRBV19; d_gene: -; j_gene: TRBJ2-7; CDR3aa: CASSMGVTYYEQYF; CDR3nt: TGTGCCAGTAGTATGGGTGTAACTTACTACGAGCAGTACTTC
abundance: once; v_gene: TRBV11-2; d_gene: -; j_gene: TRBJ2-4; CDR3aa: CASSLGVYVQYF; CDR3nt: TGTGCCAGCAGCTTAGGGGTGTACGTTCAGTACTTC
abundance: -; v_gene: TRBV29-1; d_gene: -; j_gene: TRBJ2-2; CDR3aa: CSVLRGGELFF; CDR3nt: TGCAGCGTACTCAGGGGAGGGGAGCTGTTTTTT
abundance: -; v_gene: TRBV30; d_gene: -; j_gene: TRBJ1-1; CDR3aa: CAWKRNTEAFF; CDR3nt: TGTGCCTGGAAACGGAACACTGAAGCTTTCTTT
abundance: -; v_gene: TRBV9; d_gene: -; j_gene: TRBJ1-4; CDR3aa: CASSVEGQANEKLFF; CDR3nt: TGTGCCAGCAGCGTAGAGGGGCAGGCTAATGAAAAACTGTTTTTT
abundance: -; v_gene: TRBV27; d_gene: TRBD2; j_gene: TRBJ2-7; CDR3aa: CASSTLAGGGYEQYF; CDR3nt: TGTGCCAGCAGTACCTTAGCGGGAGGAGGCTACGAGCAGTACTTC
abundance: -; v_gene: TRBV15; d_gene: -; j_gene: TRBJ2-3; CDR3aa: CATSSNRGGTDTQYF; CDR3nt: TGTGCCACCAGCAGTAACAGAGGGGGAACAGATACGCAGTATTTT
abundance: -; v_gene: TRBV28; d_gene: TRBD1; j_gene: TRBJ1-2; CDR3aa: CASSFDRGRKKTNYGYTF; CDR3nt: TGTGCCAGCAGTTTTGACAGGGGCCGCAAAAAAACTAACTATGGCTACACCTTC
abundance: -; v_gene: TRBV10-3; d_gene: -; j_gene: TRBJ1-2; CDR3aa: CAIGRLVSETTGNYGYTF; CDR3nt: TGTGCCATCGGTCGGTTAGTATCAGAGACAACAGGCAACTATGGCTACACCTTC
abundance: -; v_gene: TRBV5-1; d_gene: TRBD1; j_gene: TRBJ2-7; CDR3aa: CASSSGQGGKYEQYF; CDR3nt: TGCGCCAGCAGCTCCGGACAGGGGGGAAAGTACGAGCAGTACTTC
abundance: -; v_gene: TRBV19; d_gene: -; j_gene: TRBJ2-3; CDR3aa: CASNSGISTDTQYF; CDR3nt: TGTGCCAGTAACTCAGGGATTAGCACAGATACGCAGTATTTT
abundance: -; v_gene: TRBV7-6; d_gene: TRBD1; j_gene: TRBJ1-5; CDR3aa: CASSGGTGRYSNQPQHF; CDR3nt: TGTGCCAGCAGCGGCGGGACAGGGAGATATAGCAATCAGCCCCAGCATTTT
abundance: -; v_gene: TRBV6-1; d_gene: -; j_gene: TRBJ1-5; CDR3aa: CASSEFLYSNQPQHF; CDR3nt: TGTGCCAGCAGTGAGTTCCTTTATAGCAATCAGCCCCAGCATTTT
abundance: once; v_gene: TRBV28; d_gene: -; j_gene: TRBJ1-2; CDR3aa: CASKGRPTVYTF; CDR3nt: TGTGCCAGCAAGGGCCGCCCAACTGTCTACACCTTC
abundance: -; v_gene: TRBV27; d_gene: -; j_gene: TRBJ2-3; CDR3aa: CASSIGPSGTQYF; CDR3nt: TGTGCCAGCAGCATTGGGCCCTCAGGTACGCAGTATTTT
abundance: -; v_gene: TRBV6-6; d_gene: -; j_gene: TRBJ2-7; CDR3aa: CATSGAVNSEQYF; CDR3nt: TGTGCCACCTCGGGGGCAGTAAACTCCGAGCAGTACTTC
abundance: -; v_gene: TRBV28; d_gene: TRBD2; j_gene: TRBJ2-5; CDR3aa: CASHRETGGETQYF; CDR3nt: TGTGCCAGCCACCGCGAAACGGGGGGGGAGACCCAGTACTTC
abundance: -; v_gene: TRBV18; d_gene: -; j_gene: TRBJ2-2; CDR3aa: CASSPRRAVNTGELFF; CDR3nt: TGTGCCAGCTCACCGAGGAGGGCAGTAAACACCGGGGAGCTGTTTTTT
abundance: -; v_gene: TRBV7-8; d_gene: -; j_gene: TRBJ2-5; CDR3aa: CASSPGNSGYQETQYF; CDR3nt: TGTGCCAGCAGCCCCGGTAATAGCGGTTACCAAGAGACCCAGTACTTC
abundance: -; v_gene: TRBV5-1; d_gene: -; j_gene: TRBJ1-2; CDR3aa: CASSLVTPDYGYTF; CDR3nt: TGCGCCAGCAGCTTGGTAACCCCGGACTATGGCTACACCTTC
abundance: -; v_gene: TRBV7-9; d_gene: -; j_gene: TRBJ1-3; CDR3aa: CASSLVRLSGNTIYF; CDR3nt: TGTGCCAGCAGCTTGGTTCGGCTGTCTGGAAACACCATATATTTT